This T cell receptor beta chain was sequenced for a study of molecular identifiers for immune sequencing clone quantification. Overall study findings and caveats: Clone sizes that are highly expanded could be underestimated when identical TCR molecules share a barcode.

This clonotype has a count of ten or more. The antigen remains unidentified. The CD8+CD4-CCR7+CD45RA+ phenotype defined the sorted naive CD8 T cells. With listed TCR primers and previously described methods, bulk TCR libraries were prepared. TCRdb fed the PCR reads into MiXCR, producing one record per CDR3 protein. The table has some 88,000 distinct CDR3 sequences, around 20% seen once; the top ten hold more than 1%. CDR1 and CDR2 (germline): MGHRA, YSYEKL. The CDR3 totals 13 residues. V lost 4 bases, J lost 2 bases, and 8 bases lay in between. V usage is TRBV4-1 and J usage is TRBJ1-1; D is uncertain. The TCR comes from a human donor in good health. Some libraries in this study had Jurkat cell RNA spiked in. The sequenced sample was naive CD8+ T cells from blood, with Jurkat cell RNA spiked in. Documented subset: FACS-sorted CD8+CD4-CCR7+CD45RA+ naive T cells. CDR3 protein: CASSPAPNTEAFF. DNA for the CDR3: TGCGCCAGCAGCCCAGCGCCTAACACTGAAGCTTTCTTT.